This T cell receptor beta chain stems from a study of OX40 agonist ivuxolimab in advanced cancers. With regard to this clone: The target antigen is unknown.

Here immunoSEQ multiplex PCR was the method, and the copy in TCRdb shows in-frame clones only, minus some. The repertoire includes 65,000 to 95,000 clones, roughly 90% of them detected once, and about 2.1% sits in the top ten. CDR3 size: 16 residues. Germline loops: CDR1 SGDLS, CDR2 YYNGEE. V lost 0 bases, J lost 2 bases, and 13 bases lay in between. General study results and limits: The study observed clonal expansion of CD4+ and CD8+ blood T cells by week 6 at 0.1 to 3.0 mg/kg.

The chain uses TRBV9 and TRBJ2-3; D remains ambiguous. This specimen consisted of CD4+ or CD8+ T cells sorted from blood, obtained in a trial of the OX40 agonist ivuxolimab. This clonotype was sampled from an adult with an advanced solid tumor such as melanoma, head and neck, liver or kidney cancer. The CDR3 here is CASSVGGEYLTDTQYF. The CDR3 region has the DNA TGTGCCAGCAGCGTAGGAGGAGAATACCTCACAGATACGCAGTATTTT.